The entry below describes one T cell receptor beta chain. The sample originates from a study of T cells in Graves' hyperthyroidism and ophthalmopathy. V lost 6 bases to trimming and J lost 0 bases, with 15 bases between them. This CDR3 contains 15 residues. Germline lookup yields CDR1 SGHTA and CDR2 FQGNSA. Patients counted as stable if ophthalmopathy did not develop within 18 months. Using RNA transcripts as the source, TCR beta CDR3 regions were amplified. The HTBI primer set served for first-round RT-PCR of the TCR CDR3. TCRdb recomputed calls from the multiplex PCR reads with MiXCR, one row per CDR3 protein. This table holds roughly 300,000 distinct CDR3 sequences, over 15% found once.

The material sequenced was blood. The chain employs TRBV7-2 and TRBJ2-7, with D perhaps matching TRBD1 (5 bases). The receptor was isolated from a woman between 50 and 59 years old with Graves' hyperthyroidism. The CDR3 DNA reads TGTGCCAGCAGTCCCGACAGATCCTACTCCTACGAGCAGTACTTC. Its protein product is CASSPDRSYSYEQYF.